In its sample, the clone carrying this TCR beta chain was seen once. This record belongs to a study of blood T cell repertoires in COVID-19. For the study at large: Acute and convalescent COVID-19 samples came from the United States, Italy and Spain. The analysed material was cDNA or gDNA that came from T cells, B-cell-depleted T cells, or PBMCs.

Per the study methods: Estimates of nucleated cell counts were drawn from the amplification of reference gene primers. The protocol was immunoSEQ multiplex PCR, while the TCRdb copy is restricted to in-frame clones and leaves out a portion. V, J and clone size derive from that table, while D and trimming were established from the DNA sequence. The sample consists of about 70,000 clones, roughly 91% of them appearing once. Looked up from germline, CDR1 is LNHNV and CDR2 is YYDKDF (reference sequence). V gave up 4 bases and J gave up 2 bases, with 14 bases separating them. There are 15 residues in the CDR3.

J is TRBJ1-2 and V is TRBV15; TRBD1 is a possible D gene (5 bases). Specimen: peripheral blood. The receptor's source is a woman younger than 30 with acute or convalescent COVID-19. This chain's CDR3 is CATSTLRAGNYGYTF. CDR3 sequence (DNA): TGTGCCACCAGCACCCTAAGGGCAGGGAACTATGGCTACACCTTC.